One sample yielded the 32 T cell receptor beta chains listed below, sequenced in a study of shared clonotypes between healthy human individuals. Clones were sequenced by immunoSEQ multiplex PCR, and TCRdb holds only the in-frame ones, with some missing. The data hold hundreds of thousands of clones, with roughly 70% observed a single time. The sample comprised memory CD4+ T cells sorted from blood. Regarding subset: CD45RA-negative fraction. The receptors originated from a woman under 40 in good health.

The chain carries TRBV19 and TRBJ2-5; possibly TRBD2 for D (5 bases). Trimming stripped 3 bases from V and 5 bases from J, with 16 bases between. CDR3 length: 15 residues. The germline V gene has CDR1 LNHDA and CDR2 SQIVND (reference sequence). CDR3 amino acids: CASSIQRVRGETQYF. DNA for the CDR3: TGTGCCAGTAGTATTCAGCGTGTAAGAGGGGAGACCCAGTACTTC. The whole variable domain, remainder taken from reference TRBV19 and TRBJ2-5, is DGGITQSPKYLFRKEGQNVTLSCEQNLNHDAMYWYRQDPGQGLRLIYYSQIVNDFQKGDIAEGYSVSREKKESFPLTVTSAQKNPTAFYLCASSIQRVRGETQYFGPGTRLLVL.

The J gene is TRBJ2-7, the V gene TRBV9; 14 positions match TRBD2. The germline V gene has CDR1 SGDLS and CDR2 YYNGEE. The ends lost 3 bases at V and 7 bases at J; junction bases unmatched: 12. CDR3 length: 17 residues. The CDR3 region is CASSAQPGLAGVGEQYF. The CDR3 nucleotides read TGTGCCAGCAGCGCGCAGCCGGGACTAGCGGGAGTGGGAGAGCAGTACTTC.

J is TRBJ1-4 and V is TRBV5-1; 9 bases are a match to TRBD1. The CDR3 runs to 17 residues. Per germline, CDR1 SGHRS and CDR2 YFSETQ. V lost 4 bases, J lost 8 bases, and 15 bases stayed unmatched. Here the CDR3 reads CASSPMGQGVGGEKLFF. Written as DNA, the CDR3 is TGCGCCAGCAGCCCGATGGGACAGGGCGTCGGCGGGGAAAAACTGTTTTTT.

The chain is built from TRBV18 and TRBJ2-7, with a tentative D call TRBD2 (6 bases). This CDR3 comprises 13 residues. V gave up 2 bases and J gave up 4 bases, with 9 bases separating them. The germline gives CDR1 KGHSH, CDR2 LQKENI. Written as DNA, the CDR3 is TGTGCCAGCTCACCAACCGGAGGGTACGAGCAGTACTTC. This gives the protein CASSPTGGYEQYF.

The chain employs TRBV5-1 and TRBJ1-2; TRBD1 might be the D (6 bases). The CDR3 runs to 12 residues. CDR1 and CDR2 (germline): SGHRS, YFSETQ. V was trimmed by 5 bases and J by 2 bases, leaving 7 bases between them. The CDR3 sequence is CASRGANYGYTF. The CDR3 DNA sequence: TGCGCCAGCAGGGGGGCGAACTATGGCTACACCTTC.

The chain links TRBV7-2 to TRBJ1-5; D is uncertain. The CDR3 consists of 15 residues. Germline V CDR1 and CDR2: SGHTA, FQGNSA. The V end was cut by 4 bases, the J end by 4 bases, with 14 bases between. CDR3 in DNA: TGTGCCAGCAGCTCCTCGCAGGTCTCTAATCAGCCCCAGCATTTT. Protein: CASSSSQVSNQPQHF.

The V and J genes are TRBV28 and TRBJ2-5; 9 nucleotides align to TRBD2. V lost 5 bases to trimming and J lost 4 bases; unmatched junction nucleotides: 2. CDR1 and CDR2 (germline): MDHEN, SYDVKM. The CDR3 spans 13 residues. For the CDR3, the DNA is TGTGCCAGCAGTCCGGGACTAGCAGAGACCCAGTACTTC. This sequence encodes CASSPGLAETQYF. The complete variable domain, with remaining parts taken from reference TRBV28 and TRBJ2-5, reads DVKVTQSSRYLVKRTGEKVFLECVQDMDHENMFWYRQDPGLGLRLIYFSYDVKMKEKGDIPEGYSVSREKKERFSLILESASTNQTSMYLCASSPGLAETQYFGPGTRLLVL.

The CDR3 region has the DNA TGCGCCAGCAGCCAAGGAGGATACGAGCAGTACTTC. It encodes CASSQGGYEQYF. This sequence joins TRBV4-1 and TRBJ2-7; D gene ambiguous. This CDR3 is built from 12 residues. Deletions cut 1 base from V and 4 bases from J, with 5 bases between. The germline gives CDR1 MGHRA, CDR2 YSYEKL.

This clone has only a few counts. The genes are TRBV2 and TRBJ1-5; D uncertain. Per the germline V gene, CDR1 is SNHLY and CDR2 is FYNNEI. V shed 8 bases and J shed 0 bases, with 11 bases lying between them. CDR3 size: 14 residues. The CDR3 region is CASGSHYSNQPQHF. CDR3 sequence (DNA): TGTGCCAGCGGATCACATTATAGCAATCAGCCCCAGCATTTT.

This chain links TRBV7-9 with TRBJ2-1; D not certain. V was cut by 6 bases and J by 7 bases, with 16 bases left in between. CDR3 size: 14 residues. Germline V gene sequence: CDR1 SEHNR, CDR2 FQNEAQ (reference sequence). This chain's CDR3 is CASSYSSDRNEQFF. The CDR3 coding sequence is TGTGCCAGCAGTTACTCCTCGGATCGTAATGAGCAGTTCTTC.

This clone was found a few times. A junction boundary mismatches the germline segment, possibly from a read error. The CDR3, as DNA: TGTGCCAGCAGCCTAGCTAGCGGGAGGGGAGATACGCAGTATTTT. Translated: CASSLASGRGDTQYF. This chain connects TRBV7-2 to TRBJ2-3; 12 nucleotides match TRBD2. Germline V gene lookup returns CDR1 SGHTA and CDR2 FQGNSA. The CDR3 consists of 15 residues. The complete variable domain, with remaining parts taken from reference TRBV7-2 and TRBJ2-3, reads GAGVSQSPSNKVTEKGKDVELRCDPISGHTALYWYRQSLGQGLEFLIYFQGNSAPDKSGLPSDRFSAERTGGSVSTLTIQRTQQEDSAVYLCASSLASGRGDTQYFGPGTRLTVL.

CDR3 loop: CASSATQGHEQYF. CDR3 DNA sequence: TGTGCCAGTAGTGCCACCCAAGGCCACGAGCAGTACTTC. The chain is built from TRBV19 and TRBJ2-7; D call uncertain. This CDR3 region has 13 residues. Germline CDR1 and CDR2: LNHDA and SQIVND (reference sequence). Trimming took off 5 bases at V and 5 bases at J, with 13 bases between the two ends.

This clone was counted once. The genes are TRBV5-1 and TRBJ1-4; 10 bases match TRBD1. The germline V gene has CDR1 SGHRS and CDR2 YFSETQ. This CDR3 is 14 amino acids long. J gave up 7 bases and V 4 bases, and 4 bases lay outside the gene matches. For the CDR3, the DNA is TGCGCCAGCAGCGGGGGACAGGGGACTGAAAAACTGTTTTTT. It encodes CASSGGQGTEKLFF.

This chain uses TRBV2 with TRBJ2-5; unclear D gene. CDR1 SNHLY and CDR2 FYNNEI come from the germline V gene. V shed 4 bases and J shed 5 bases, with 8 bases lying between them. The CDR3 has 12 residues. CDR3 nucleotide sequence: TGTGCCAGCAGTGGGTCTTGGGAGACCCAGTACTTC. Its translation is CASSGSWETQYF.

V gene TRBV2 combines with J gene TRBJ2-7, with D uncertain. Germline values: CDR1 SNHLY, CDR2 FYNNEI. The V gene lost 7 bases and the J gene lost 2 bases, with 15 bases spanning the gap. The CDR3 totals 14 residues. The CDR3 DNA follows: TGTGCCAGCATTATGGTGAGGAGCACCTACGAGCAGTACTTC. As protein: CASIMVRSTYEQYF. Using reference TRBV2 and TRBJ2-7 for the parts outside the CDR3, the full variable domain is EPEVTQTPSHQVTQMGQEVILRCVPISNHLYFYWYRQILGQKVEFLVSFYNNEISEKSEIFDDQFSVERPDGSNFTLKIRSTKLEDSAMYFCASIMVRSTYEQYFGPGTRLTVT.

This clone was seen a few times. A much larger clonotype is one base distant, so this may be a read error. Other DNA sequences in this specimen translate into the identical CDR3. This sequence joins TRBV18 and TRBJ2-5; D gene ambiguous. The length of the CDR3 is 12 residues. V shed 3 bases and J shed 2 bases, with 4 bases lying between them. Germline lookup yields CDR1 KGHSH and CDR2 LQKENI. The CDR3 DNA reads as TGTGCCAGCTCACCGGGGCAAGAGACCCAGTACTTC. Translated, it gives CASSPGQETQYF.

The chain carries TRBV2 and TRBJ2-5, with D possibly being TRBD1 (5 bases). The germline V and J ends were trimmed by 6 bases and 9 bases, with 11 bases remaining between them. This CDR3 spans 11 amino acids. Germline CDR1 SNHLY, CDR2 FYNNEI. CDR3 loop: CASSETVSQYF. The CDR3 DNA follows: TGTGCCAGCAGCGAGACAGTATCCCAGTACTTC. The variable domain in full, completed from reference TRBV2 and TRBJ2-5, reads EPEVTQTPSHQVTQMGQEVILRCVPISNHLYFYWYRQILGQKVEFLVSFYNNEISEKSEIFDDQFSVERPDGSNFTLKIRSTKLEDSAMYFCASSETVSQYFGPGTRLLVL.

J is TRBJ1-4 and V is TRBV5-6; 10 positions agree with TRBD1. V lost 0 bases, J lost 6 bases, and 2 bases stayed unmatched. CDR1 is SGHDT, CDR2 YYEEEE, per germline. This CDR3 has 15 amino acids. The CDR3 protein is CASSLAGTGDEKLFF. CDR3 DNA sequence: TGTGCCAGCAGCTTGGCCGGGACAGGGGATGAAAAACTGTTTTTT.

The gene calls are TRBV6-6 and TRBJ2-7; tentative D call: TRBD2 (7 bases). Trimming took 0 bases from V and 4 from J, leaving 13 bases between them. The CDR3 covers 15 residues. The germline gives CDR1 MNHNY, CDR2 SVGAGI (reference sequence). This chain's CDR3 is CASSYSRGGGYEQYF. The CDR3 coding sequence is TGTGCCAGCAGTTACTCAAGGGGAGGGGGGTACGAGCAGTACTTC.

The chain is built from TRBV6-5 and TRBJ1-2; D gene unclear. This CDR3 region has 13 residues. Trimming shortened V by 7 bases and J by 5 bases, and 14 bases separated the two germline ends. The germline CDR1 and CDR2 sequences are MNHEY and SVGAGI. CDR3: CASTPGFGYGYTF. CDR3 bases: TGTGCCAGCACCCCAGGATTCGGGTATGGCTACACCTTC.

There are many counts of this clone. The V call is TRBV6-4, the J call TRBJ1-2, with 7 positions matching TRBD1. J lost 2 bases, V lost 2 bases, and 5 bases had no gene match. The CDR3 loop spans 15 amino acids. Germline CDR1 is MRHNA and CDR2 is SNTAGT. The CDR3 sequence is CASSDRQGLNYGYTF. The CDR3 nucleotides read TGTGCCAGCAGTGACCGACAGGGCCTCAACTATGGCTACACCTTC.

This clone occurred a few times. The chain recombines TRBV30 with TRBJ2-2, with 11 bases lining up with TRBD2. The germline V gene has CDR1 GTSNPN and CDR2 SVGIG (reference sequence). V shed 3 bases, J shed 5 bases, and the junction held 2 bases outside the gene matches. The CDR3 sequence is 14 residues long. The CDR3 loop reads CAWRLAGATGELFF. For the CDR3, the DNA is TGTGCCTGGAGACTAGCGGGAGCGACCGGGGAGCTGTTTTTT.

This clone was detected only a few times. The CDR3 spells CASSLLSGREGEKLFF. CDR3 DNA sequence: TGTGCCAGCAGTTTATTGTCAGGGCGAGAAGGAGAAAAACTGTTTTTT. This chain uses TRBV27 with TRBJ1-4; the D gene is possibly TRBD1 (5 bases). The germline V and J ends were trimmed by 1 base and 8 bases, with 17 bases remaining between them. The CDR3 is 16 amino acids. Germline V gene data show CDR1 as MNHEY and CDR2 as SMNVEV (reference sequence). The variable domain in full, with the rest retrieved from reference TRBV27 and TRBJ1-4, is EAQVTQNPRYLITVTGKKLTVTCSQNMNHEYMSWYRQDPGLGLRQIYYSMNVEVTDKGDVPEGYKVSRKEKRNFPLILESPSPNQTSLYFCASSLLSGREGEKLFFGSGTQLSVL.

The chain is built from TRBV7-9 and TRBJ2-3; D is uncertain. CDR1 is SEHNR and CDR2 is FQNEAQ in the germline V gene (reference sequence). The CDR3 contains 15 residues. The ends were cut back, 5 bases at V and 2 bases at J, with 14 bases in the middle. The CDR3 protein is CASSLATQLTDTQYF. As DNA, the CDR3 is TGTGCCAGCAGCCTCGCCACTCAACTCACAGATACGCAGTATTTT. The whole variable domain, remainder taken from reference TRBV7-9 and TRBJ2-3, is DTGVSQNPRHKITKRGQNVTFRCDPISEHNRLYWYRQTLGQGPEFLTYFQNEAQLEKSRLLSDRFSAERPKGSFSTLEIQRTEQGDSAMYLCASSLATQLTDTQYFGPGTRLTVL.

The V and J genes are TRBV6-1 and TRBJ2-7, with TRBD2 matching 11 bases. The germline V gene encodes CDR1 MNHNS and CDR2 SASEGT. Trimming cost V 5 bases and J 3 bases; bases outside gene matches: 6. CDR3 size: 15 residues. CDR3 sequence reads: CASSLRLAGLYEQYF. The CDR3 region has the DNA TGTGCCAGCAGTTTGAGACTAGCGGGACTCTACGAGCAGTACTTC.

The CDR3 bases are TGCAGCGCCATCTGGGGGCCGAACACTGAAGCTTTCTTT. Its translation is CSAIWGPNTEAFF. V usage is TRBV29-1 and J usage is TRBJ1-1; the D gene is possibly TRBD1 (6 bases). Germline assignment: CDR1 SQVTM and CDR2 ANQGSEA. This CDR3 comprises 13 residues. Trimming left V 7 bases short and J 1 base short, with 13 bases between.

This clone was detected only a few times. At the DNA level, this CDR3 is encoded by other sequences in the same sample as well. V usage is TRBV28 and J usage is TRBJ2-7, with TRBD2 as a possible D gene (7 bases). The V gene's germline CDR1 is MDHEN and CDR2 SYDVKM. CDR3 length equals 14 residues. The V and J ends lost 1 base and 2 bases respectively, with 9 bases between them. This chain's CDR3 is CASSLSGGPYEQYF. The CDR3 DNA sequence: TGTGCCAGCAGTTTATCGGGGGGCCCCTACGAGCAGTACTTC.

This clone was recorded at least ten times. This sequence joins TRBV7-9 and TRBJ2-3, with a tentative D call TRBD2 (5 bases). The V gene lost 5 bases and the J gene lost 1 base, with 7 bases spanning the gap. The CDR3 has 13 amino acids. Germline CDR1 SEHNR, CDR2 FQNEAQ (reference sequence). The CDR3 protein is CASSRSGTDTQYF. The CDR3 DNA reads as TGTGCCAGCAGCCGTAGCGGCACAGATACGCAGTATTTT.

The V and J genes are TRBV5-1 and TRBJ2-5; D remains unclear. This CDR3 has 15 amino acids. V was trimmed by 0 bases and J by 5 bases, leaving 14 bases between them. Per germline, CDR1 SGHRS and CDR2 YFSETQ. The CDR3 protein is CASSLEEQHWETQYF. The CDR3 nucleotides are TGCGCCAGCAGCTTGGAGGAACAGCATTGGGAGACCCAGTACTTC.

V usage is TRBV28 and J usage is TRBJ2-1; a weak D match, TRBD2 (6 bases). Germline CDR1 reads MDHEN; CDR2 reads SYDVKM. The CDR3 is 17 residues long. The germline V and J ends were trimmed by 5 bases and 0 bases, with 17 bases remaining between them. CDR3 protein: CASSPLGGRRSYNEQFF. The CDR3 DNA follows: TGTGCCAGCAGTCCCCTAGGAGGGAGGCGCTCCTACAATGAGCAGTTCTTC.

V usage is TRBV7-8 and J usage is TRBJ2-5, with 9 bases identical to TRBD1. CDR3 size: 14 residues. Germline V gives CDR1 SGHVS, CDR2 FQNEAQ. With 4 bases clipped from V and 5 bases from J, the junction kept 5 bases outside the gene matches. DNA of the CDR3: TGTGCCAGCAGCTCCGGGACAGGGTGGGAGACCCAGTACTTC. It codes for CASSSGTGWETQYF.

The V gene is TRBV28, the J gene TRBJ1-1, with D possibly matching TRBD1 (5 bases). Trimming left V 3 bases short and J 7 bases short, with 9 bases between. This CDR3 spans 12 amino acids. CDR1 is MDHEN and CDR2 is SYDVKM in the germline V gene. The CDR3 sequence: CASSFWGNEAFF. In DNA, the CDR3 is TGTGCCAGCAGTTTTTGGGGCAATGAAGCTTTCTTT. The full variable domain, its missing parts supplied by reference TRBV28 and TRBJ1-1, is DVKVTQSSRYLVKRTGEKVFLECVQDMDHENMFWYRQDPGLGLRLIYFSYDVKMKEKGDIPEGYSVSREKKERFSLILESASTNQTSMYLCASSFWGNEAFFGQGTRLTVV.